This T cell receptor (beta chain) was identified in a study of PD-1 blockade in classical Hodgkin lymphoma. Findings and limits, study-wide: Undefined causes, possibly disease activity or prior therapy, underlie the repertoire differences. TCR diversity rose significantly by C4D1 in CD4+ but not CD8+ cells. Compared with healthy donors, newly diagnosed patients reportedly showed lower baseline TCR diversity.

Every patient relapsed after autologous stem cell transplantation, and brentuximab vedotin exposure varied. V lost 2 bases, J lost 2 bases, and 5 bases stayed unmatched. This CDR3 is 17 amino acids long. Germline loops: CDR1 SGHTA, CDR2 FQGNSA. Assay used: immunoSEQ multiplex PCR; TCRdb lists only in-frame clones, some missing. The table lists approximately 41,000 clones, around 80% of them singletons, with about an eighth in the top ten. Remarks on this clone: Antigen specificity is unknown.

The chain couples TRBV7-2 to TRBJ2-6; 8 bases agree with TRBD2. Source: peripheral blood mononuclear cells (PBMCs), taken at baseline. The clonotype originates from a human donor with classical Hodgkin lymphoma. CDR3 coding DNA: TGTGCCAGCAGCTTAAATTACGGGGGGGCTGGGGCCAACGTCCTGACTTTC. Protein product: CASSLNYGGAGANVLTF.